The text below deals with one T cell receptor (beta chain). Antigen: not known. These data come from a study of T cell repertoires in cytomegalovirus infection. The wider study: HLA-B-restricted CMV epitopes that are well studied were used alongside recently identified HLA-C-restricted ones. Findings and caveats of the study: CMV-specific HLA-C-restricted TCR beta clonotypes dominated the ex vivo response. Based on cumulative public TCR beta family frequency, carriers of CMV plus the relevant HLA were identified.

There are 16 residues in the CDR3. CDR1 and CDR2 (germline): LNHNV, YYDKDF (reference sequence). Trimming took off 0 bases at V and 0 bases at J, with 11 bases between the two ends. TCRdb independently ran MiXCR on the reads; one entry per CDR3 protein. The data contain 650,000 to 850,000 distinct CDR3 sequences, 29% of them singletons. The rearrangement uses TRBV15 and TRBJ1-1; D call uncertain. The sample in question was cultured CD8+ T cells from PBMCs, obtained from culture after CMV antigen stimulation. This receptor was taken from a human donor in good health (CMV status not recorded). Some clones in this sample may be carry-over from other donors' samples. CDR3 DNA sequence: TGTGCCACCAGCAGAGATGTGGTCCGTCTGAACACTGAAGCTTTCTTT. Translating it yields CATSRDVVRLNTEAFF.